Here is one TCR beta chain with its context. Its antigen is still unknown. This CDR3 is 16 amino acids long. V was pared by 1 base and J by 6 bases, with 10 bases of the junction left unmatched. Germline CDR1 is LNHDA and CDR2 is SQIVND (reference sequence). The record originates from a study of OX40 agonist ivuxolimab in advanced cancers. Overall study context: Given to patients was ivuxolimab, an agonistic anti-OX40 (CD134) antibody. Each dose-escalation patient presented with hepatocellular carcinoma, melanoma, renal cell or head and neck cancer. Points from the study as a whole: The mean number of expanded clones was higher in CD8+ T cells than in CD4+. Dose levels from 0.1 to 3.0 mg/kg saw CD4+ and CD8+ blood T cells expand clonally by week 6.

Assay used: immunoSEQ multiplex PCR; TCRdb lists only in-frame clones, some missing. Of tens of thousands of clones listed, approximately 80% are singletons. Sequencing was performed on CD4+ or CD8+ T cells sorted from blood, taken in a trial of the OX40 agonist ivuxolimab. The chain is built from TRBV19 and TRBJ2-7, with 9 bases aligning to TRBD1. This clonotype originated in an adult with an advanced solid tumor such as melanoma, head and neck, liver or kidney cancer. This chain's CDR3 is CASSIAAGQGSSEQYF. The CDR3 nucleotides read TGTGCCAGTAGTATAGCGGCGGGACAGGGTTCCAGCGAGCAGTACTTC.